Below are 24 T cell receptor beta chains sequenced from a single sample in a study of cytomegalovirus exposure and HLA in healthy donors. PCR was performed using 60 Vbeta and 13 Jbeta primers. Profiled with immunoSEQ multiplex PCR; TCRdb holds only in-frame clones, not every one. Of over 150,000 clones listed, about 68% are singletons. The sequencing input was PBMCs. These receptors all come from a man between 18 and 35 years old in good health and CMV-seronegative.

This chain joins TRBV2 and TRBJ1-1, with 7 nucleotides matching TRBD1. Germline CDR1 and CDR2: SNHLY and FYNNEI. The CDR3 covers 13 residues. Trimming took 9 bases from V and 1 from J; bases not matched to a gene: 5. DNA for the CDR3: TGTGCCAGGGACAGGCTGGAGAACACTGAAGCTTTCTTT. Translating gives CARDRLENTEAFF.

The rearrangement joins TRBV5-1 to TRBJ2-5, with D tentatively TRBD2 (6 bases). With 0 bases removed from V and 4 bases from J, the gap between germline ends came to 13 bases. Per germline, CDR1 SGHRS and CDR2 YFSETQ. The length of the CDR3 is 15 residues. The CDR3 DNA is TGCGCCAGCAGCTTGGTGTCCGGGAGCCCAGAGACCCAGTACTTC. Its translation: CASSLVSGSPETQYF.

This CDR3 reads CASSVEAGLAYNEQFF. CDR3 DNA sequence: TGTGCCAGCAGCGTAGAAGCGGGGTTGGCCTACAATGAGCAGTTCTTC. This rearrangement joins TRBV9 to TRBJ2-1; TRBD2 aligns across 7 bases. Germline assignment: CDR1 SGDLS and CDR2 YYNGEE. The CDR3 consists of 16 residues. With V trimmed by 0 bases and J by 2 bases, 5 bases remained unmatched.

CDR3: CASSTLVSPLYEQYF. The CDR3 DNA sequence: TGTGCCAGCTCAACCCTAGTCTCCCCCCTCTACGAGCAGTACTTC. The chain joins TRBV18 to TRBJ2-7, with unresolved D. V lost 5 bases to trimming and J lost 3 bases, with 17 bases between them. The CDR3 extends over 15 amino acids. CDR1 is KGHSH, CDR2 LQKENI, per germline.

The CDR3 is CASSPAAGEPYEQYF. The CDR3 DNA reads TGTGCCAGCTCCCCAGCGGCGGGGGAGCCCTACGAGCAGTACTTC. V and J are TRBV18 and TRBJ2-7; 7 nucleotides align to TRBD2. The CDR3 has 15 amino acids. Germline trimming cut 6 bases from V and 2 bases from J; bases unmatched to any gene: 10. CDR1 is KGHSH and CDR2 is LQKENI in the germline V gene.

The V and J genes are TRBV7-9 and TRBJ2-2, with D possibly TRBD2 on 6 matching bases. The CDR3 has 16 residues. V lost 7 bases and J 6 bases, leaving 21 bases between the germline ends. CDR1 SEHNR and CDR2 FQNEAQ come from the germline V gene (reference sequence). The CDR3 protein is CASNLAGGRLPGELFF. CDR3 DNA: TGTGCCAGCAACCTGGCCGGAGGGCGCCTCCCCGGGGAGCTGTTTTTT.

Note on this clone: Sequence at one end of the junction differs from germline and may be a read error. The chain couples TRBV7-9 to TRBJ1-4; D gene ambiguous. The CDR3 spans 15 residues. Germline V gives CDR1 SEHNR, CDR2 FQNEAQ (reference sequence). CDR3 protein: CSSSLGLREGEKLFF. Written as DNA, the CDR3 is TGTTCCAGCAGCTTAGGGTTAAGGGAGGGAGAAAAACTGTTTTTT.

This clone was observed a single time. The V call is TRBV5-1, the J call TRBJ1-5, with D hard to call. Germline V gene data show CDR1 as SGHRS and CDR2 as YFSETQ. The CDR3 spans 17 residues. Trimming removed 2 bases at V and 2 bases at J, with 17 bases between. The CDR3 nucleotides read TGCGCCAGCAGCTTCACTCGTGCTCGCAAAGGCAATCAGCCCCAGCATTTT. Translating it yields CASSFTRARKGNQPQHF. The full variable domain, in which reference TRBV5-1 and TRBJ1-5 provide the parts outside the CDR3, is KAGVTQTPRYLIKTRGQQVTLSCSPISGHRSVSWYQQTPGQGLQFLFEYFSETQRNKGNFPGRFSGRQFSNSRSEMNVSTLELGDSALYLCASSFTRARKGNQPQHFGDGTRLSIL.

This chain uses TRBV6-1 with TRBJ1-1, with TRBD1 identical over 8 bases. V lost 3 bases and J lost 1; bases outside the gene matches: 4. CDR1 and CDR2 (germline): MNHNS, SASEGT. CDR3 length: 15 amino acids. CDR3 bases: TGTGCCAGCAGTGATGCCGGACAGGGGAACACTGAAGCTTTCTTT. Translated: CASSDAGQGNTEAFF.

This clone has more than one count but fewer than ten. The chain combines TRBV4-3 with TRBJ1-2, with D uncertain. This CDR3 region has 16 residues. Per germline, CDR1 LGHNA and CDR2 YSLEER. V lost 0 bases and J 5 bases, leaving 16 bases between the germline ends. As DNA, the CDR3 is TGCGCCAGCAGCCAAGATACGTCAGTAAGTGATTATGGCTACACCTTC. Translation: CASSQDTSVSDYGYTF.

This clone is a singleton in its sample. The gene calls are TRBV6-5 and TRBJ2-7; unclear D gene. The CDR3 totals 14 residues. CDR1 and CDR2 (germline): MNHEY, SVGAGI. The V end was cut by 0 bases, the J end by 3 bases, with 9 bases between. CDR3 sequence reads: CASSYSFGHYEQYF. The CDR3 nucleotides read TGTGCCAGCAGTTACTCATTTGGCCACTACGAGCAGTACTTC.

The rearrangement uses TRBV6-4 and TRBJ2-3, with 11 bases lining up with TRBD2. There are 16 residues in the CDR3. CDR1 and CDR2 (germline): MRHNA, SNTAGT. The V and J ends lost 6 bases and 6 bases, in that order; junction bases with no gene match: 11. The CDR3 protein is CASSLNSGRGEDTQYF. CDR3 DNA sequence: TGTGCCAGCAGCCTCAATAGCGGGAGGGGCGAGGATACGCAGTATTTT.

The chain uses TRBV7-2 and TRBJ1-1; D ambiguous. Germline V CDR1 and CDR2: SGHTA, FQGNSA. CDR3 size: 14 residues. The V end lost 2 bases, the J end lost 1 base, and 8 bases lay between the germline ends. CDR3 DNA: TGTGCCAGCAGCTTAAACGGGGAGAACACTGAAGCTTTCTTT. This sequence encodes CASSLNGENTEAFF.

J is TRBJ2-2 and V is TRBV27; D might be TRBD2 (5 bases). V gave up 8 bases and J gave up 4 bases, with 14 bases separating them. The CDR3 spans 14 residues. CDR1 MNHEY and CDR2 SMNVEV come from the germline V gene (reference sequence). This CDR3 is CASSLGVLTGELFF. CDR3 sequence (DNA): TGTGCCAGCTCCCTCGGGGTTCTCACCGGGGAGCTGTTTTTT.

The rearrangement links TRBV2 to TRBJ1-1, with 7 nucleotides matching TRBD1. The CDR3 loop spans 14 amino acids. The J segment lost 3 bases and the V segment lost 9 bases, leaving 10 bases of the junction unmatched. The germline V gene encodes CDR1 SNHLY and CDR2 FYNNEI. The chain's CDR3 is CASYRGRLDTEAFF. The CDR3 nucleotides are TGTGCCAGTTACAGGGGTCGACTAGACACTGAAGCTTTCTTT.

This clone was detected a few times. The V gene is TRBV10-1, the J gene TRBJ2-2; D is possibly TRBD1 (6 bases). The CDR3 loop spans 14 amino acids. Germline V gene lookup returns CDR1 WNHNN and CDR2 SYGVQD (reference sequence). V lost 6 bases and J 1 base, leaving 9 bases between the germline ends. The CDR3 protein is CASRDSLNTGELFF. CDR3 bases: TGCGCCAGCAGGGACAGCCTGAACACCGGGGAGCTGTTTTTT.

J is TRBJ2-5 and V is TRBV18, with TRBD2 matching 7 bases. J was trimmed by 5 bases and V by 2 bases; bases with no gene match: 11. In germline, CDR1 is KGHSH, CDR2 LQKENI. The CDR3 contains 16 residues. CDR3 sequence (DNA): TGTGCCAGCTCACCAGCGAGGGACTACCCCAGGGAGACCCAGTACTTC. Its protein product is CASSPARDYPRETQYF. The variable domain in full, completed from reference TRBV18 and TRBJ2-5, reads NAGVMQNPRHLVRRRGQEARLRCSPMKGHSHVYWYRQLPEEGLKFMVYLQKENIIDESGMPKERFSAEFPKEGPSILRIQQVVRGDSAAYFCASSPARDYPRETQYFGPGTRLLVL.

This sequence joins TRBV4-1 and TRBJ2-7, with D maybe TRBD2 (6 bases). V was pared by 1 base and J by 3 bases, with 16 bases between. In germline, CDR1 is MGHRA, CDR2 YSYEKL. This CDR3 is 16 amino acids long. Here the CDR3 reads CASSQVSGFTDYEQYF. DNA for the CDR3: TGCGCCAGCAGCCAAGTTAGCGGTTTCACGGACTACGAGCAGTACTTC.

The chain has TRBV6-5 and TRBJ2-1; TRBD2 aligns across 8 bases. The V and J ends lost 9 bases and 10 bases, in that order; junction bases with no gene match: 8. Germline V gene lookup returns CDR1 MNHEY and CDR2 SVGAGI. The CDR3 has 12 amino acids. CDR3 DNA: TGTGCCAGTAACGGGGGGGAAGGAGAGCAGTTCTTC. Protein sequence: CASNGGEGEQFF.

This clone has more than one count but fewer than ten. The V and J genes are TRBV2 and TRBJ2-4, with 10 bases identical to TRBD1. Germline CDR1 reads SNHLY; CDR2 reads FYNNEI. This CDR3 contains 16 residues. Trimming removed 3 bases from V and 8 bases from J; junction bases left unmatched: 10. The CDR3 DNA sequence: TGTGCCAGCAGTGAGATGGACAGGGGGGAGAAGGACATTCAGTACTTC. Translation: CASSEMDRGEKDIQYF. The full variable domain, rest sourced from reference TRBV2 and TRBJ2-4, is EPEVTQTPSHQVTQMGQEVILRCVPISNHLYFYWYRQILGQKVEFLVSFYNNEISEKSEIFDDQFSVERPDGSNFTLKIRSTKLEDSAMYFCASSEMDRGEKDIQYFGAGTRLSVL.

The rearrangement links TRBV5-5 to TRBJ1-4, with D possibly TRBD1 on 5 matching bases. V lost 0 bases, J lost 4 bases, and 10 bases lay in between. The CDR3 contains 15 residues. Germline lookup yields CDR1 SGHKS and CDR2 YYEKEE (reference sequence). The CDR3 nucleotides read TGTGCCAGCAGCTTGGGACAGTCCTTTAATGAAAAACTGTTTTTT. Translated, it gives CASSLGQSFNEKLFF.

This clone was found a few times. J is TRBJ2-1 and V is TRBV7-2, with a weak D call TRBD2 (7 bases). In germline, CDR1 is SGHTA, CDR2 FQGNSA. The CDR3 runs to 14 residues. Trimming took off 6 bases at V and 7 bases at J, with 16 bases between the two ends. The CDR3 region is CASRRAGAGNEQFF. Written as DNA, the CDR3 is TGTGCCAGCAGGAGGGCGGGGGCCGGGAATGAGCAGTTCTTC.

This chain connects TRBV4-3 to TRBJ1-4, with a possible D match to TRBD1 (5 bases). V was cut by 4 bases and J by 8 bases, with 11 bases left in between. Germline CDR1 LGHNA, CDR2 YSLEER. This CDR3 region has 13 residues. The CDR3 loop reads CASSLGVGEKLFF. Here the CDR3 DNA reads TGCGCCAGCAGCCTAGGGGTTGGGGAAAAACTGTTTTTT.

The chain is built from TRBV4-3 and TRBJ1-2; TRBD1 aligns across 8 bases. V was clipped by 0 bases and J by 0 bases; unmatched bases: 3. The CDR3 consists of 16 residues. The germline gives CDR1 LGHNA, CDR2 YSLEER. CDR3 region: CASSQDGTGTNYGYTF. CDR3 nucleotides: TGCGCCAGCAGCCAAGACGGGACAGGTACTAACTATGGCTACACCTTC.